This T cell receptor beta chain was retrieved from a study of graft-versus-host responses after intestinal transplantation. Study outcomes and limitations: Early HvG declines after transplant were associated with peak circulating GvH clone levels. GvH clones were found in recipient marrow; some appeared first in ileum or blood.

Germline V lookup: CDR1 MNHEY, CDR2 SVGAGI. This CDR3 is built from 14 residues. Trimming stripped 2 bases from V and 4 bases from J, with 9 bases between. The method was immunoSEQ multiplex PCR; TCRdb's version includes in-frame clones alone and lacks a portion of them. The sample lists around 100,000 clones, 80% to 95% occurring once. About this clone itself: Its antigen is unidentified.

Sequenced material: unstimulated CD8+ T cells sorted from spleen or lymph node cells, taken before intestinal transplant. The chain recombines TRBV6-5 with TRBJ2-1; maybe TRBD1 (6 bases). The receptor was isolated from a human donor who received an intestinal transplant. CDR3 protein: CASSYQDSYNEQFF. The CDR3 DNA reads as TGTGCCAGCAGTTACCAGGACAGTTACAATGAGCAGTTCTTC.